This T cell receptor (beta chain) was identified during a study of blood T cell repertoires in COVID-19. Study overall: Acute-phase and convalescent COVID-19 samples originated in the United States, Italy and Spain. Sources were T cells, B-cell-depleted T cells, or PBMCs; the material itself was cDNA or gDNA.

Produced via immunoSEQ multiplex PCR; TCRdb's table is partial and in-frame only. Among approximately 120,000 clones, more than 65% were seen once, and the ten largest hold roughly 7.9%. With V trimmed by 6 bases and J by 4 bases, 9 bases remained unmatched. The germline gives CDR1 MDHEN, CDR2 SYDVKM. This CDR3 is 15 amino acids long. The sequence was obtained from a woman older than 75 with active or convalescent COVID-19. Sequencing was done on a sample of peripheral blood. The V gene is TRBV28, the J gene TRBJ2-1, with 7 bases matching TRBD2. CDR3 DNA sequence: TGTGCCAGCAGCCCGGGCGGGAGTTTTTACAATGAGCAGTTCTTC. This codes for CASSPGGSFYNEQFF.